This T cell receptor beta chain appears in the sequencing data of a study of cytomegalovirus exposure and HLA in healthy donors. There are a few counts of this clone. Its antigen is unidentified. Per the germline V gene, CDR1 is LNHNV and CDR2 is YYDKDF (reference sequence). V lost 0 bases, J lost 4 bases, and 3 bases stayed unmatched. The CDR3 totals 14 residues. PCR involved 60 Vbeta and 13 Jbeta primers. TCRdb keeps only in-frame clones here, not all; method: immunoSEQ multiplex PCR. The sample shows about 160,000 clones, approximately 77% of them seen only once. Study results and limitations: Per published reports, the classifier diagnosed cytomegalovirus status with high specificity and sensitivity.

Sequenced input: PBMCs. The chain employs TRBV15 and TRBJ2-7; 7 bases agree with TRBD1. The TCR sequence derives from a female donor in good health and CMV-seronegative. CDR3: CATSRDLGQYEQYF. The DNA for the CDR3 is TGTGCCACCAGCAGAGATCTGGGACAGTACGAGCAGTACTTC.